The source of this T cell receptor beta chain is a study of neurological immune-mediated disorders. This clonotype was counted at least ten times. Its antigen remains unknown. One entry per CDR3 protein results from TCRdb running MiXCR on the 5' RACE reads. There are 57,000 or so distinct CDR3 sequences in the sample; approximately 10% occur only once, and about 1.7% lies in the top ten. Overall study findings and caveats: HTLV-1-associated myelopathy led in TCR clonal expansion, while multiple sclerosis ranked lowest, below healthy controls.

J was trimmed by 1 base and V by 4 bases; bases with no gene match: 7. Germline V gene lookup returns CDR1 SGHRS and CDR2 YFSETQ. The CDR3 length is 16 residues. The sequence was obtained from a man in his sixties in good health. The sample comprised PBMCs. The chain recombines TRBV5-1 with TRBJ2-2; 7 bases map to TRBD1. The CDR3 sequence is CASSVPGTENTGELFF. The DNA for the CDR3 is TGCGCCAGCAGCGTTCCCGGGACAGAGAACACCGGGGAGCTGTTTTTT.